These T cell receptor beta chains were read from a single sample in a study of CD8+ T cells in alopecia areata. Only in-frame clones appear in the TCRdb table, and some are missing; sequencing was by immunoSEQ multiplex PCR. The sample has some 160,000 clones, roughly 65% seen once. Specimen: CD4+ T cells sorted from blood, collected at week 4, from a patient treated with tofacitinib. The origin of the receptors is a human donor with alopecia areata. CDR3s leave out the opening cysteine and the closing phenylalanine or tryptophan. Fields, in order: J gene, CDR3 length, V gene, CDR3 protein.

j_gene: TRBJ1-1
len: 10
v_gene: TRBV29-1
CDR3aa: SVELSDTEAF

j_gene: TRBJ2-1
len: 11
v_gene: TRBV27
CDR3aa: ASRRTGFLEQF

j_gene: TRBJ1-4
len: 10
v_gene: TRBV30
CDR3aa: AWRTRNEKLF

j_gene: TRBJ1-5
len: 10
v_gene: TRBV30
CDR3aa: AWAMSNQPQH

j_gene: TRBJ1-2
len: 11
v_gene: TRBV30
CDR3aa: AWGRGTGVFYT

j_gene: TRBJ1-2
len: 12
v_gene: TRBV10-3
CDR3aa: AISPGTGPYGYT

j_gene: TRBJ1-5
len: 11
v_gene: TRBV29-1
CDR3aa: SVVDRGGQPQH

j_gene: TRBJ2-5
len: 13
v_gene: TRBV2
CDR3aa: ASSENRGSSETQY

j_gene: TRBJ2-3
len: 12
v_gene: TRBV13
CDR3aa: ASSTLALVDTQY

j_gene: TRBJ2-1
len: 12
v_gene: TRBV2
CDR3aa: ASSERSGGNEQF

j_gene: TRBJ1-6
len: 13
v_gene: TRBV15
CDR3aa: ATSGGQGDNSPLH

j_gene: TRBJ2-1
len: 12
v_gene: TRBV2
CDR3aa: ASSESGFGNEQF

j_gene: TRBJ2-1
len: 13
v_gene: TRBV15
CDR3aa: ATSRDIRSYNEQF

j_gene: TRBJ1-5
len: 7
v_gene: TRBV20-1
CDR3aa: SAGQPQH

j_gene: TRBJ1-1
len: 11
v_gene: TRBV30
CDR3aa: AWSVLSEIEAF

j_gene: TRBJ1-3
len: 10
v_gene: TRBV30
CDR3aa: AWRESGNTIY

j_gene: TRBJ1-2
len: 11
v_gene: TRBV10-1
CDR3aa: ASSESAGVGYT

j_gene: TRBJ1-6
len: 14
v_gene: TRBV30
CDR3aa: AWSVGGFWPNSPLH

j_gene: TRBJ2-1
len: 13
v_gene: TRBV27
CDR3aa: AIREPGGSYNEQF

j_gene: TRBJ2-3
len: 12
v_gene: TRBV7-2
CDR3aa: ASSFQARADTQY

j_gene: TRBJ2-1
len: 13
v_gene: TRBV14
CDR3aa: ASSQGGSSYNEQF

j_gene: TRBJ2-6
len: 12
v_gene: TRBV27
CDR3aa: ASSLRSDKGVLT

j_gene: TRBJ2-3
len: 11
v_gene: TRBV29-1
CDR3aa: SVDHRSTDTQY

j_gene: TRBJ1-1
len: 13
v_gene: TRBV27
CDR3aa: ASSFRQGLSTEAF

j_gene: TRBJ2-1
len: 12
v_gene: TRBV7-8
CDR3aa: ASSARRGRNEQF

j_gene: TRBJ1-2
len: 9
v_gene: TRBV30
CDR3aa: AWAGAYGYT

j_gene: TRBJ2-5
len: 11
v_gene: TRBV30
CDR3aa: AWSIKGTETQY

j_gene: TRBJ2-5
len: 12
v_gene: TRBV9
CDR3aa: ASSVGGGGETQY

j_gene: TRBJ2-1
len: 12
v_gene: TRBV30
CDR3aa: AWSHSGGYNEQF

j_gene: TRBJ2-2
len: 11
v_gene: TRBV7-3
CDR3aa: ASSLARTGELF

j_gene: TRBJ1-1
len: 10
v_gene: TRBV29-1
CDR3aa: SVWGGNTEAF

j_gene: TRBJ2-1
len: 11
v_gene: TRBV5-6
CDR3aa: ASRDQGYNEQF

j_gene: TRBJ2-5
len: 11
v_gene: TRBV29-1
CDR3aa: STTGASQETQY

j_gene: TRBJ1-2
len: 10
v_gene: TRBV9
CDR3aa: ASSVGLRGYT

j_gene: TRBJ2-5
len: 10
v_gene: TRBV2
CDR3aa: ARGPTQETQY

j_gene: TRBJ1-2
len: 10
v_gene: TRBV7-2
CDR3aa: ASTRQNYGYT

j_gene: TRBJ2-7
len: 12
v_gene: TRBV18
CDR3aa: ASSRSGGLYEQY

j_gene: TRBJ2-7
len: 11
v_gene: TRBV30
CDR3aa: AWDRPLSYEQY

j_gene: TRBJ2-7
len: 10
v_gene: TRBV29-1
CDR3aa: SGGTGDSEQY

j_gene: TRBJ2-3
len: 12
v_gene: TRBV2
CDR3aa: ASRQGGGVDTQY

j_gene: TRBJ2-5
len: 14
v_gene: TRBV2
CDR3aa: ASRADGASGEETQY

j_gene: TRBJ1-2
len: 12
v_gene: TRBV5-4
CDR3aa: ASSPSGTSYGYT

j_gene: TRBJ2-7
len: 12
v_gene: TRBV7-9
CDR3aa: ASSPRMDRFEQY

j_gene: TRBJ1-2
len: 12
v_gene: TRBV9
CDR3aa: ASSVAGADYGYT

j_gene: TRBJ2-3
len: 13
v_gene: TRBV29-1
CDR3aa: SVGDGVVDTDTQY

j_gene: TRBJ2-4
len: 10
v_gene: TRBV10-3
CDR3aa: AISEAEGIQY

j_gene: TRBJ2-1
len: 9
v_gene: TRBV29-1
CDR3aa: SGLRMNEQF

j_gene: TRBJ2-3
len: 12
v_gene: TRBV5-1
CDR3aa: ASGSTAPTDTQY

j_gene: TRBJ2-1
len: 12
v_gene: TRBV7-9
CDR3aa: ASSHRDWSNEQF

j_gene: TRBJ2-2
len: 10
v_gene: TRBV29-1
CDR3aa: SVSSGPGELF